Presented here are 3 T cell receptor beta chains from one specimen sequenced in a study of T cells after yellow fever vaccination. TCRdb re-analysed the 5' RACE reads in MiXCR, keeping a single row per CDR3 protein. The sample holds a few hundred thousand distinct CDR3 sequences; about an eighth are singletons and the top ten take around 0.55%. The specimen comprised CD4+ T cells sorted from PBMCs, sampled 45 days after the yellow fever booster vaccination. The receptors stem from a man aged 25-45 years who received the YFV17D yellow fever vaccine.

This clonotype appeared many times. The chain joins TRBV27 to TRBJ2-7, with D perhaps TRBD2 (5 bases). In germline, CDR1 is MNHEY, CDR2 SMNVEV (reference sequence). The CDR3 is 13 residues long. Trimming pared 3 bases from V and 3 bases from J, leaving 9 bases between. The CDR3 spells CASSLTGYYEQYF. In nucleotides, the CDR3 is TGTGCCAGCAGTTTGACGGGGTACTACGAGCAGTACTTC.

This clonotype was found once. The V and J genes are TRBV4-3 and TRBJ2-1; 8 nucleotides match TRBD1. The V and J ends lost 5 bases and 4 bases, in that order; junction bases with no gene match: 7. The length of the CDR3 is 15 residues. Per germline, CDR1 LGHNA and CDR2 YSLEER. DNA of the CDR3: TGCGCCAGCAGCGATACAACAGGGGGGTACAATGAGCAGTTCTTC. Encoded protein: CASSDTTGGYNEQFF.

Comment on this clonotype: This may come from a read error, since a much larger clone is one base off. The gene calls are TRBV6-1 and TRBJ1-2; D unclear. Germline CDR1 and CDR2: MNHNS and SASEGT. CDR3 size: 12 residues. The CDR3 DNA reads TGTGCCCGCAGCGAAAGGAGCTATGGCTACACCTTC. Its protein is CARSERSYGYTF.